This TCR beta chain emerged from a study of Graves' ophthalmopathy and Graves' hyperthyroidism. Background on the study: Stable hyperthyroidism meant no progression to ophthalmopathy within 18 months of follow-up.

The V end was cut by 9 bases, the J end by 3 bases, with 17 bases between. This CDR3 region has 14 residues. Germline V gene lookup returns CDR1 ENHRY and CDR2 SYGVKD. This clonotype appeared many times. Its antigen is undetermined. Points from the study as a whole: A majority of expanded thyroid clonotypes exceeding 0.001 frequency were likewise present in blood.

Amplification from RNA transcripts yielded the TCR beta CDR3 regions. Second-round multiplex PCR came after a first-round RT-PCR that employed HTBI primers. TCRdb re-derived calls from the multiplex PCR reads in MiXCR, one entry per CDR3 protein. The sample yields around 1,000,000 distinct CDR3 sequences, about 36% seen once. The chain combines TRBV10-3 with TRBJ2-5; D is possibly TRBD2 (5 bases). The sequence was obtained from an adult man with Graves' hyperthyroidism. The sequencing input was peripheral blood or thyroid tissue (not recorded which). The CDR3 reads CAIAGGGREETQYF. DNA of the CDR3: TGTGCCATTGCGGGCGGAGGTAGAGAAGAGACCCAGTACTTC.